This TCR beta chain was recovered during a study of control samples from healthy donors and cancer patients. Assay used: immunoSEQ multiplex PCR; TCRdb lists only in-frame clones, some missing. The data show about 140,000 clones, with 85% to 95% seen just once and around 13% held by the top ten. CDR1 and CDR2 (germline): KGHDR, SFDVKD. This CDR3 has 19 residues. Trimming took 4 bases from V and 0 from J; bases not matched to a gene: 7. The sequence was collected from a middle-aged man in good health. The specimen was blood. The V and J genes are TRBV24-1 and TRBJ2-1; 14 bases match TRBD2. CDR3 in amino acids: CATSDGTSGGVSSYNEQFF. As DNA, the CDR3 is TGTGCCACCAGTGACGGGACTAGCGGGGGAGTGAGCTCCTACAATGAGCAGTTCTTC.